A single T cell receptor beta chain is shown here with its context. This record comes from a study of T cell responses to AZD1222 COVID-19 vaccine. The protocol was immunoSEQ multiplex PCR, while the TCRdb copy is restricted to in-frame clones and leaves out a portion. This table has about 150,000 clones, 90% appearing once. The CDR3 spans 16 residues. With 5 bases clipped from V and 2 bases from J, the junction kept 10 bases outside the gene matches. Germline CDR1 and CDR2: SEHNR and FQNEAQ (reference sequence). The sample consisted of peripheral blood, taken 28 days after the second AZD1222 dose. This chain joins TRBV7-9 and TRBJ1-1, with 8 bases matching TRBD1. This TCR came from an adult who received the AZD1222 COVID-19 vaccine. This chain's CDR3 is CASSDSTGGPNTEAFF. The CDR3 nucleotides are TGTGCCAGCAGCGACTCCACAGGGGGGCCTAACACTGAAGCTTTCTTT.